This TCR beta chain was recovered during a study of blood T cell repertoires in COVID-19. Overall study context: The cDNA or gDNA used as material had been derived from T cells, B-cell-depleted T cells, or PBMCs.

The germline V gene encodes CDR1 SGHTA and CDR2 FQGNSA. The V and J ends lost 2 bases and 2 bases, in that order; junction bases with no gene match: 6. The CDR3 is 17 amino acids. Authors' methods: Nucleated cell number was recorded as an estimate derived from reference gene primer amplification. Repertoires were generated with immunoSEQ multiplex PCR, while TCRdb's copy carries only in-frame clones and drops some. That table is the source of V, J and clone size, and D and trimming were worked out from the DNA. The sample records approximately 240,000 clones, approximately 81% being singletons. The chain is built from TRBV7-2 and TRBJ2-7, with 13 bases lining up with TRBD2. This sequence was found in an elderly woman with active or convalescent COVID-19. The specimen was peripheral blood. CDR3 loop: CASSLRTSGGPTYEQYF. As DNA, the CDR3 is TGTGCCAGCAGCTTAAGGACTAGCGGGGGACCAACCTACGAGCAGTACTTC.